This T cell receptor beta chain was sequenced for a study of identical twins. The germline V gene encodes CDR1 SGHNT and CDR2 YENEEA. The length of the CDR3 is 17 residues. V lost 4 bases to trimming and J lost 7 bases, with 23 bases between them. Template switching (which added a universal primer site) was used, and cDNA carried unique molecular identifiers. TCRdb used MiXCR to reprocess the 5' RACE reads, holding one entry per CDR3 protein. Found here are hundreds of thousands of distinct CDR3 sequences, 15% to 20% of them singletons; the top ten hold about 12%. The sample also formed part of further work on T cells expressing NK-cell markers. From that second work: In sorted CD3+CD56+NKG2C+, CD3+CD56+NKG2C- and CD3+CD56-NKG2C+ T cells, TCR beta repertoires were obtained. Restriction of sorting to alpha-beta TCR T cells was accomplished in several experiments using an anti-gamma-delta TCR antibody. The dominant NKG2C+ clonotypes represented roughly 1.0-7.5% of CD8+ T cells in five or six donors.

The chain links TRBV11-3 to TRBJ2-1, with D perhaps TRBD2 (6 bases). Sequences were obtained from PBMCs. This clonotype originated in a woman aged 18-29 years in good health. In DNA, the CDR3 is TGTGCCAGCAGCTCGAGCTCGGGAGTTGGTTATACTAATGAGCAGTTCTTC. It encodes CASSSSSGVGYTNEQFF.